Listed below are T cell receptor beta chains from one sample, sequenced in a study of blood T cell repertoires in COVID-19. Some clones are missing from TCRdb's copy, which holds only in-frame ones; the method was immunoSEQ multiplex PCR. The table shows about 350,000 clones, with 75% to 90% occurring only once. Material: peripheral blood. These receptor sequences come from a woman aged 60 to 75 with COVID-19, enrolled during active disease. The CDR3 runs from the conserved cysteine through the conserved F or W. The D gene is left open where the match is weak. Only some rows state a clone size, as once, few, many or a class for expanded clones.

abundance: once
d_gene: TRBD2
j_gene: TRBJ2-5
v_gene: TRBV5-1
CDR3aa: CASSPAGTSGGAGETQYF
CDR3nt: TGCGCCAGCAGCCCCGCCGGAACTAGCGGGGGGGCCGGTGAGACCCAGTACTTC

abundance: .
d_gene: .
j_gene: TRBJ2-6
v_gene: TRBV11-3
CDR3aa: CASSSKSGSGANVLTF
CDR3nt: TGTGCCAGCAGCTCTAAATCGGGCTCTGGGGCCAACGTCCTGACTTTC

abundance: once
d_gene: .
j_gene: TRBJ1-2
v_gene: TRBV5-8
CDR3aa: CASTIDTLNYGYTF
CDR3nt: TGTGCCAGCACCATTGACACATTAAACTATGGCTACACCTTC

abundance: .
d_gene: TRBD1
j_gene: TRBJ2-3
v_gene: TRBV5-4
CDR3aa: CASSLARGSSTDTQYF
CDR3nt: TGTGCCAGCAGCTTGGCCAGGGGGAGTAGCACAGATACGCAGTATTTT

abundance: .
d_gene: .
j_gene: TRBJ2-1
v_gene: TRBV7-9
CDR3aa: CASSKRVVTGLMDEQFF
CDR3nt: TGTGCCAGCAGCAAAAGGGTGGTGACAGGATTGATGGATGAGCAGTTCTTC

abundance: .
d_gene: .
j_gene: TRBJ2-3
v_gene: TRBV30
CDR3aa: CAWSVRVGGDTQYF
CDR3nt: TGTGCCTGGAGTGTACGGGTAGGCGGCGATACGCAGTATTTT

abundance: .
d_gene: TRBD2
j_gene: TRBJ2-7
v_gene: TRBV7-2
CDR3aa: CASSSSGLFPNEQYF
CDR3nt: TGTGCCAGCAGCTCTAGCGGACTGTTCCCCAACGAGCAGTACTTC

abundance: .
d_gene: .
j_gene: TRBJ2-1
v_gene: TRBV12-3/TRBV12-4
CDR3aa: CASSEGGANEQFF
CDR3nt: TGTGCCAGCAGTGAAGGGGGGGCCAATGAGCAGTTCTTC

abundance: .
d_gene: TRBD1
j_gene: TRBJ1-2
v_gene: TRBV19
CDR3aa: CASSPLGTGSYGYTF
CDR3nt: TGTGCCAGTAGTCCTCTAGGGACAGGATCCTATGGCTACACCTTC

abundance: once
d_gene: .
j_gene: TRBJ1-4
v_gene: TRBV18
CDR3aa: CASSPYGAGTNEKLFF
CDR3nt: TGTGCCAGCTCACCCTACGGCGCAGGGACTAATGAAAAACTGTTTTTT

abundance: .
d_gene: TRBD2
j_gene: TRBJ2-2
v_gene: TRBV9
CDR3aa: CASSSPRTSGSTGELFF
CDR3nt: TGTGCCAGCAGCTCCCCCAGGACTAGCGGGAGCACCGGGGAGCTGTTTTTT

abundance: .
d_gene: .
j_gene: TRBJ1-3
v_gene: TRBV15
CDR3aa: CATKRGGVGSGNTIYF
CDR3nt: TGTGCCACTAAGAGGGGAGGGGTTGGATCTGGAAACACCATATATTTT

abundance: .
d_gene: TRBD1
j_gene: TRBJ2-7
v_gene: TRBV5-1
CDR3aa: CASSLGTGVDEQYF
CDR3nt: TGCGCCAGCAGCTTGGGGACAGGGGTGGACGAGCAGTACTTC

abundance: few
d_gene: .
j_gene: TRBJ2-7
v_gene: TRBV11-3
CDR3aa: CASSLGGRTLSYEQYF
CDR3nt: TGTGCCAGCAGCTTAGGGGGCAGAACCCTCTCCTACGAGCAGTACTTC

abundance: .
d_gene: .
j_gene: TRBJ1-5
v_gene: TRBV19
CDR3aa: CASSIPGLAAQHF
CDR3nt: TGTGCCAGTAGTATTCCGGGACTGGCAGCCCAGCATTTT

abundance: .
d_gene: .
j_gene: TRBJ2-5
v_gene: TRBV18
CDR3aa: CASSPTAQETQYF
CDR3nt: TGTGCCAGCTCACCGACAGCCCAAGAGACCCAGTACTTC

abundance: .
d_gene: TRBD1
j_gene: TRBJ2-7
v_gene: TRBV9
CDR3aa: CASSDPGTGEYEQYF
CDR3nt: TGTGCCAGCAGCGATCCCGGGACAGGGGAGTACGAGCAGTACTTC

abundance: .
d_gene: .
j_gene: TRBJ1-2
v_gene: TRBV12-3/TRBV12-4
CDR3aa: CASSLQQGGYTF
CDR3nt: TGTGCCAGCAGTTTACAGCAGGGTGGCTACACCTTC

abundance: .
d_gene: TRBD1
j_gene: TRBJ2-7
v_gene: TRBV5-1
CDR3aa: CASSLTGQSYEQYF
CDR3nt: TGCGCCAGCAGCTTGACGGGACAGTCCTACGAGCAGTACTTC

abundance: .
d_gene: TRBD2
j_gene: TRBJ2-7
v_gene: TRBV5-1
CDR3aa: CASRGGTSTSGLYEQYF
CDR3nt: TGCGCCAGCAGGGGGGGGACTTCGACTAGCGGGTTGTACGAGCAGTACTTC

abundance: .
d_gene: .
j_gene: TRBJ1-6
v_gene: TRBV25-1
CDR3aa: CASSLYNSPLHF
CDR3nt: TGTGCCAGCAGTTTATATAATTCACCCCTCCACTTT

abundance: .
d_gene: TRBD1
j_gene: TRBJ1-4
v_gene: TRBV9
CDR3aa: CASSVGQGINEKLFF
CDR3nt: TGTGCCAGCAGCGTTGGACAGGGGATTAATGAAAAACTGTTTTTT

abundance: .
d_gene: TRBD2
j_gene: TRBJ2-3
v_gene: TRBV6-4
CDR3aa: CASSVETSGPDTQYF
CDR3nt: TGTGCCAGCAGTGTTGAGACTAGCGGCCCAGATACGCAGTATTTT

abundance: .
d_gene: .
j_gene: TRBJ1-5
v_gene: TRBV21-1
CDR3aa: CASSPDRPEKPQHF
CDR3nt: TGTGCCAGCAGTCCTGACAGACCTGAAAAGCCCCAGCATTTT

abundance: .
d_gene: .
j_gene: TRBJ2-5
v_gene: TRBV5-5
CDR3aa: CASNSLGQSETQYF
CDR3nt: TGTGCCAGCAATTCGCTTGGGCAGTCGGAGACCCAGTACTTC

abundance: once
d_gene: .
j_gene: TRBJ1-2
v_gene: TRBV19
CDR3aa: CASTLDITNYGYTF
CDR3nt: TGTGCCAGTACCTTGGACATCACTAACTATGGCTACACCTTC

abundance: .
d_gene: .
j_gene: TRBJ2-3
v_gene: TRBV27
CDR3aa: CASSKQVSTDTQYF
CDR3nt: TGTGCCAGCAGCAAACAGGTCAGCACAGATACGCAGTATTTT